Sequencing of this T cell receptor (beta chain) was carried out in a study of blood T cells in healthy people across ages. Primed by a sample-barcoded 5' primer and a J-beta primer mix, a second PCR proceeded for 7 to 11 cycles. TCRdb re-analysed the 5' RACE reads in MiXCR, keeping a single row per CDR3 protein. The sample carries about 2 million distinct CDR3 sequences, about 50% recorded once. CDR1 and CDR2 from the germline V gene are LGHDT and YNNKEL (reference sequence). The CDR3 has 13 residues. V lost 1 base to trimming and J lost 10 bases, with 11 bases between them. As for this clonotype: Its target is not known.

General study findings and limits: Higher diversity, along with more naive CD4+ cells, distinguished long-lived donors from aged donors.

Sample: blood. The origin of this receptor is a woman in her forties in good health. The chain carries TRBV3-1 and TRBJ2-1; D is unresolved. The CDR3 region is CASSQVLSSEQFF. The CDR3 DNA reads TGTGCCAGCAGCCAAGTTTTGTCCTCCGAGCAGTTCTTC.